The next 22 T cell receptor beta chains were all read from a single sample in a study of CD8+ T cells in alopecia areata. Treatment reported: oral pan-JAK inhibitor, 5-10 mg twice daily. Alopecia areata patients had lesional scalp punch biopsies and peripheral blood taken from them. Extracted RNA was reverse transcribed, and the resulting cDNA served as sequencing template. Clones were sequenced by immunoSEQ multiplex PCR, and TCRdb holds only the in-frame ones, with some missing. The data contain under 6,500 clones, 63% of them seen just once; the ten biggest clones take up 7% to 9.5%. Sequences were derived from skin, sampled at roughly week 30, from a patient treated with tofacitinib. The receptor source for this set is a human donor with alopecia areata.

This clone ranks as large. The genes are TRBV9 and TRBJ1-4; 11 nucleotides match TRBD1. Unmatched junction bases numbered 5, after V lost 3 bases and J lost 7 bases. Germline loops: CDR1 SGDLS, CDR2 YYNGEE. CDR3 length equals 15 residues. The CDR3 sequence: CASSAGQGAREKLFF. Here the CDR3 DNA reads TGTGCCAGCAGCGCCGGACAGGGGGCGCGTGAAAAACTGTTTTTT.

The genes are TRBV29-1 and TRBJ2-7, with D perhaps TRBD1 (5 bases). The CDR3 has 12 residues. V was pared by 3 bases and J by 0 bases, with 6 bases between. Germline loops: CDR1 SQVTM, CDR2 ANQGSEA. The CDR3, as DNA: TGCAGCGTTGACGACAGCTCCTACGAGCAGTACTTC. Its translation is CSVDDSSYEQYF.

As concerns this clone: The junction and the germline gene differ at one end; a read error may be behind it. V is TRBV19 and J is TRBJ2-4; D ambiguous. The germline V gene has CDR1 LNHDA and CDR2 SQIVND (reference sequence). The length of the CDR3 is 13 residues. CDR3 DNA sequence: TGTGCCAGCAGTAAGGGATCCAAAAACATTCAGTACTTC. It translates to CASSKGSKNIQYF.

This clone showed up just a few times. V and J are TRBV6-1 and TRBJ2-6; D possibly corresponds to TRBD1 (5 bases). Trimming took 1 base from V and 0 from J, leaving 7 bases between them. Germline assignment: CDR1 MNHNS and CDR2 SASEGT. This CDR3 is built from 16 residues. Here the CDR3 DNA reads TGTGCCAGCAGTGAAGACAGGTTCTCTGGGGCCAACGTCCTGACTTTC. Translation: CASSEDRFSGANVLTF.

This clone was seen a few times. V and J are TRBV2 and TRBJ2-1, with D perhaps assigned TRBD1 or TRBD2 (6 bases each). V was shortened by 6 bases and J by 7 bases, with 16 bases between the two germline ends. CDR1 and CDR2 (germline): SNHLY, FYNNEI. This CDR3 region has 14 residues. CDR3: CASRSGGLSNEQFF. The CDR3, as DNA: TGTGCCAGCAGGTCCGGGGGCCTGTCGAATGAGCAGTTCTTC.

The chain employs TRBV29-1 and TRBJ1-1, with D unclear. This CDR3 contains 14 residues. Germline V gene lookup returns CDR1 SQVTM and CDR2 ANQGSEA. Trimming took off 4 bases at V and 1 base at J, with 13 bases between the two ends. CDR3: CSVVWRHSNTEAFF. Here the CDR3 DNA reads TGCAGCGTTGTATGGAGACATTCGAACACTGAAGCTTTCTTT.

The chain recombines TRBV6-6 with TRBJ1-4; maybe TRBD1 (5 bases). The CDR3 totals 12 residues. V was pared by 4 bases and J by 8 bases, with 8 bases between. Per the germline V gene, CDR1 is MNHNY and CDR2 is SVGAGI (reference sequence). The CDR3 is CASSSQGEKLFF. CDR3 bases: TGTGCCAGCAGTTCTCAGGGAGAAAAACTGTTTTTT.

Only a few counts were recorded for this clone. V gene TRBV30 combines with J gene TRBJ2-7; 7 positions match TRBD1. This CDR3 has 14 residues. The J segment lost 5 bases and the V segment lost 0 bases, leaving 7 bases of the junction unmatched. CDR1 and CDR2 from the germline V gene are GTSNPN and SVGIG (reference sequence). The CDR3 spells CAWSVSAQGNEQYF. DNA of the CDR3: TGTGCCTGGAGTGTAAGTGCACAGGGGAACGAGCAGTACTTC. Full variable domain (rest looked up from reference TRBV30 and TRBJ2-7): SQTIHQWPATLVQPVGSPLSLECTVEGTSNPNLYWYRQAAGRGLQLLFYSVGIGQISSEVPQNLSASRPQDRQFILSSKKLLLSDSGFYLCAWSVSAQGNEQYFGPGTRLTVT.

This clone has more than one count but fewer than ten. The chain is built from TRBV6-5 and TRBJ1-2; 8 positions match TRBD1. Germline-derived CDR1 and CDR2 are MNHEY and SVGAGI. The V and J ends lost 6 bases and 4 bases, in that order; junction bases with no gene match: 7. The length of the CDR3 is 14 residues. CDR3 protein: CASSATGARYGYTF. DNA of the CDR3: TGTGCCAGCAGCGCGACAGGGGCCCGCTATGGCTACACCTTC.

This clone was counted a few times. The chain uses TRBV29-1 and TRBJ2-7, with 9 bases identical to TRBD1. Per the germline V gene, CDR1 is SQVTM and CDR2 is ANQGSEA. J gave up 3 bases and V 3 bases, and 3 bases lay outside the gene matches. This CDR3 region has 13 residues. The CDR3 spells CSVEDRGDYEQYF. In DNA, the CDR3 is TGCAGCGTTGAGGACAGGGGTGACTACGAGCAGTACTTC.

The CDR3: CASSQVDLLIYNEQFF. In DNA, the CDR3 is TGCGCCAGCAGCCAAGTAGACTTACTTATTTACAATGAGCAGTTCTTC. This chain connects TRBV4-1 to TRBJ2-1, with D unclear. Trimming took 1 base from V and 4 from J, leaving 14 bases between them. The CDR3 is made up of 16 amino acids. CDR1 and CDR2 (germline): MGHRA, YSYEKL.

This clone appeared a few times. The DNA of the CDR3 is TGCAGCGTTGTTGGCAGGTTGGGCTATGGCTACACCTTC. Protein: CSVVGRLGYGYTF. The chain employs TRBV29-1 and TRBJ1-2; D unclear. In germline, CDR1 is SQVTM, CDR2 ANQGSEA. The ends were cut back, 4 bases at V and 4 bases at J, with 13 bases in the middle. The CDR3 totals 13 residues.

The genes are TRBV2 and TRBJ1-1; D is possibly TRBD1 (6 bases). Germline CDR1 and CDR2: SNHLY and FYNNEI. The CDR3 sequence is 14 residues long. The V and J ends lost 0 bases and 5 bases respectively, with 10 bases between them. CDR3: CASSEAGGRTEAFF. The CDR3 nucleotides are TGTGCCAGCAGTGAAGCAGGGGGTAGGACTGAAGCTTTCTTT.

The chain uses TRBV2 and TRBJ2-7; 9 bases map to TRBD1. Unmatched junction bases numbered 10, after V lost 2 bases and J lost 5 bases. The CDR3 contains 16 residues. Germline V lookup: CDR1 SNHLY, CDR2 FYNNEI. CDR3 nucleotides: TGTGCCAGCAGTGAATGGGATGGGACAGGGACCAACGAGCAGTACTTC. Amino acid sequence: CASSEWDGTGTNEQYF.

By share of the sample, this clone is large (0.1 to 1%). The gene calls are TRBV7-3 and TRBJ2-3, with D perhaps matching TRBD2 (5 bases). The ends were cut back, 5 bases at V and 6 bases at J, with 12 bases in the middle. This CDR3 has 13 amino acids. CDR1 is SGHTA and CDR2 is FQGTGA in the germline V gene. For the CDR3, the DNA is TGTGCCAGCAGCGAGGGCCACCGGGATACGCAGTATTTT. Its protein product is CASSEGHRDTQYF.

This CDR3 reads CASSYAGGNEKLFF. In nucleotides, the CDR3 is TGTGCCAGCAGTTACGCCGGGGGGAATGAAAAACTGTTTTTT. The chain uses TRBV6-5 and TRBJ1-4; D is possibly TRBD1 (5 bases). The CDR3 has 14 amino acids. Germline V gives CDR1 MNHEY, CDR2 SVGAGI. The ends were cut back, 2 bases at V and 5 bases at J, with 9 bases in the middle.

V is TRBV5-6 and J is TRBJ1-4, with D maybe TRBD1 (5 bases). CDR3 size: 13 residues. Trimming took 2 bases from V and 7 from J, leaving 9 bases between them. Germline CDR1 and CDR2: SGHDT and YYEEEE. The CDR3 DNA follows: TGTGCCAGCAGCTTACCAGGGAGTGAAAAACTGTTTTTT. Protein product: CASSLPGSEKLFF.

The CDR3 region is CASSPRTGEGGYTF. The CDR3 DNA follows: TGTGCCAGCAGTCCTCGCACAGGGGAGGGCGGCTACACCTTC. The chain has TRBV6-1 and TRBJ1-2; 7 bases are a match to TRBD1. The V segment lost 5 bases and the J segment 8 bases; nucleotides outside the gene matches: 11. CDR3 length: 14 residues. Germline V lookup: CDR1 MNHNS, CDR2 SASEGT.

The chain has TRBV7-9 and TRBJ1-1; D is ambiguous. Deletions cut 5 bases from V and 5 bases from J, with 18 bases between. The CDR3 runs 15 residues. CDR1 is SEHNR and CDR2 is FQNEAQ in the germline V gene (reference sequence). The chain's CDR3 is CASSILARAGTEAFF. DNA of the CDR3: TGTGCCAGCAGCATTCTCGCCCGGGCCGGGACTGAAGCTTTCTTT.

The chain links TRBV7-9 to TRBJ2-3; D is ambiguous. The CDR3 consists of 11 residues. The germline CDR1 and CDR2 sequences are SEHNR and FQNEAQ (reference sequence). Trimming stripped 6 bases from V and 2 bases from J, with 3 bases between. In DNA form, the CDR3 reads TGTGCCAGCAGTGACACAGATACGCAGTATTTT. Translating gives CASSDTDTQYF.

This chain connects TRBV5-1 to TRBJ1-1; 7 bases map to TRBD1. Germline lookup yields CDR1 SGHRS and CDR2 YFSETQ. Unmatched junction bases numbered 7, after V lost 4 bases and J lost 1 base. This CDR3 has 15 residues. The CDR3, as DNA: TGCGCCAGCAGCACAACAGGGGTCGGGAACACTGAAGCTTTCTTT. It yields the protein CASSTTGVGNTEAFF. Combining the CDR3 with reference TRBV5-1 and TRBJ1-1 gives the whole variable domain KAGVTQTPRYLIKTRGQQVTLSCSPISGHRSVSWYQQTPGQGLQFLFEYFSETQRNKGNFPGRFSGRQFSNSRSEMNVSTLELGDSALYLCASSTTGVGNTEAFFGQGTRLTVV.

This clone was seen only once. V usage is TRBV6-6 and J usage is TRBJ1-5, with a possible D match to TRBD1 (5 bases). CDR1 and CDR2 from the germline V gene are MNHNY and SVGAGI (reference sequence). Deletions cut 6 bases from V and 4 bases from J, with 16 bases between. This CDR3 has 15 amino acids. The CDR3 sequence is CASRTSGTENQPQHF. The DNA of the CDR3 is TGTGCCAGCAGAACATCCGGGACGGAGAATCAGCCCCAGCATTTT.